This passage covers 2 T cell receptor beta chains from one sample sequenced in a study of blood T cell dynamics during melanoma immunotherapy (dated by TCRdb to about 2020). The time point label corresponds to: week 3, after first cycle of checkpoint inhibitor. Library preparation used the immunoSEQ multiplex PCR assay. The table was pulled from immuneACCESS by TCRdb, which kept in-frame rearrangements only. Such tables lose some clones; where checked, under half of the loss comes from unresolved V genes, and the rest has no known cause. In all, the sample holds roughly 10,000 clones, and 70% to 90% of those were seen once. The ten largest make up approximately 6.4% of the sample. This material consisted of blood, taken from a patient treated with checkpoint blockade. The receptors stem from a human donor with melanoma.

The V and J genes are TRBV5-1 and TRBJ2-1, with D unresolved. V lost 4 bases and J 8 bases, leaving 10 bases between the germline ends. This CDR3 region has 12 residues. The germline CDR1 and CDR2 sequences are SGHRS and YFSETQ. CDR3 bases: TGCGCCAGCAGCCTACCGACCGATGAGCAGTTCTTC. This encodes CASSLPTDEQFF.

CDR3 coding DNA: TGCGCCAGCAGCTTGACGGGACAGGGGTCTACATTGCGTGGCTACACCTTC. Its translation is CASSLTGQGSTLRGYTF. The rearrangement uses TRBV5-1 and TRBJ1-2; 10 nucleotides agree with TRBD1. The length of the CDR3 is 17 residues. Germline V CDR1 and CDR2: SGHRS, YFSETQ. The V segment lost 1 base and the J segment 7 bases; nucleotides outside the gene matches: 13.